The 22 T cell receptor beta chains given below trace back to one sample, sequenced in a study of blood T cell repertoires in COVID-19. Using immunoSEQ multiplex PCR, the repertoire was profiled, and TCRdb retains in-frame clones only, with some absent. The profile shows 300,000 to 400,000 clones, roughly nine tenths of them singletons. The material sequenced was PBMCs or T cells enriched from blood (not recorded which). These receptors originate from a man aged 60 to 75 who had recovered from COVID-19.

This chain uses TRBV25-1 with TRBJ2-5, with no clear D. V was clipped by 1 base and J by 5 bases, with 11 bases between them. The CDR3 extends over 14 amino acids. Looked up from germline, CDR1 is MGHDK and CDR2 is SYGVNS. The CDR3: CASSELNIRETQYF. The CDR3 coding sequence is TGTGCCAGCAGTGAATTAAACATCAGGGAGACCCAGTACTTC. Full variable domain (outside the CDR3, taken from reference TRBV25-1 and TRBJ2-5): EADIYQTPRYLVIGTGKKITLECSQTMGHDKMYWYQQDPGMELHLIHYSYGVNSTEKGDLSSESTVSRIRTEHFPLTLESARPSHTSQYLCASSELNIRETQYFGPGTRLLVL.

The chain recombines TRBV5-1 with TRBJ2-5, with D possibly TRBD1 on 6 matching bases. Germline CDR1 is SGHRS and CDR2 is YFSETQ. The CDR3 consists of 15 residues. The V end was cut by 0 bases, the J end by 2 bases, with 11 bases between. The CDR3 reads CASSLGGTPQETQYF. CDR3 DNA sequence: TGCGCCAGCAGCTTGGGTGGGACACCTCAAGAGACCCAGTACTTC.

This chain connects TRBV18 to TRBJ2-2; 12 bases agree with TRBD2. CDR1 is KGHSH and CDR2 is LQKENI in the germline V gene. The CDR3 is 15 residues long. J gave up 5 bases and V 4 bases, and 2 bases lay outside the gene matches. This chain's CDR3 is CASSRTSGATGELFF. The CDR3 DNA follows: TGTGCCAGCTCACGGACTAGCGGGGCGACCGGGGAGCTGTTTTTT.

This chain uses TRBV4-1 with TRBJ1-5, with 7 bases fitting TRBD1. Losses at the gene ends were 3 bases for V and 1 base for J; bases not matched to a gene: 3. This CDR3 has 15 residues. Germline-derived CDR1 and CDR2 are MGHRA and YSYEKL. CDR3 nucleotide sequence: TGCGCCAGCAGCCACGGGACAGCAAGCAATCAGCCCCAGCATTTT. Translated, it gives CASSHGTASNQPQHF.

This chain uses TRBV3-1 (or the pseudogene TRBV3-2) with TRBJ2-1; 7 bases align to TRBD2. CDR1 is LGHDT and CDR2 is YNNKEL in the germline V gene (reference sequence). With 4 bases clipped from V and 0 bases from J, the junction kept 0 bases outside the gene matches. This CDR3 spans 14 amino acids. CDR3 DNA: TGTGCCAGCAGCCTAGCGGGCTCCTACAATGAGCAGTTCTTC. As protein: CASSLAGSYNEQFF.

This chain links TRBV6-5 with TRBJ2-1; D is unresolved. Germline V gene data show CDR1 as MNHEY and CDR2 as SVGAGI. The V and J ends lost 4 bases and 4 bases respectively, with 11 bases between them. This CDR3 is built from 14 residues. The CDR3 DNA reads TGTGCCAGCAGTTTAGTTAGATCATACAATGAGCAGTTCTTC. Translation gives CASSLVRSYNEQFF.

The V and J genes are TRBV24-1 and TRBJ2-7; 7 bases match TRBD1. Trimming removed 3 bases from V and 2 bases from J; junction bases left unmatched: 12. The CDR3 contains 17 residues. Germline V gene sequence: CDR1 KGHDR, CDR2 SFDVKD. The CDR3 spells CATSDPRGQANPYEQYF. CDR3 nucleotides: TGTGCCACCAGTGATCCTCGCGGACAGGCTAACCCCTACGAGCAGTACTTC.

V is TRBV7-3 and J is TRBJ2-2; TRBD1 is a possible D gene (7 bases). This CDR3 comprises 17 residues. Trimming took off 5 bases at V and 1 base at J, with 17 bases between the two ends. The germline CDR1 and CDR2 sequences are SGHTA and FQGTGA. CDR3 protein: CASSQGGTDVNTGELFF. CDR3 sequence (DNA): TGTGCCAGCAGCCAGGGGGGTACCGACGTGAACACCGGGGAGCTGTTTTTT.

This sequence joins TRBV14 and TRBJ2-1; the match to TRBD2 covers 9 bases. The CDR3 runs to 15 residues. Germline V CDR1 and CDR2: SGHDN, FVKESK. Unmatched junction bases numbered 10, after V lost 6 bases and J lost 7 bases. In DNA form, the CDR3 reads TGTGCCAGCAGGTCGGGGCGGGAGGGCCTGAATGAGCAGTTCTTC. It yields the protein CASRSGREGLNEQFF.

The rearrangement uses TRBV5-1 and TRBJ1-1, with D tentatively TRBD1 (6 bases). CDR3 length equals 14 residues. Germline CDR1 reads SGHRS; CDR2 reads YFSETQ. Trimming took off 0 bases at V and 3 bases at J, with 9 bases between the two ends. CDR3 DNA sequence: TGCGCCAGCAGCTTGGAGGGGGAGTACACTGAAGCTTTCTTT. It specifies CASSLEGEYTEAFF.

The rearrangement links TRBV28 to TRBJ2-7; D perhaps matches TRBD2 (5 bases). This CDR3 region has 13 residues. Germline CDR1 reads MDHEN; CDR2 reads SYDVKM. V shed 6 bases and J shed 2 bases, with 11 bases lying between them. CDR3 region: CASRLSGTYEQYF. In DNA form, the CDR3 reads TGTGCCAGCAGGCTTTCGGGGACCTACGAGCAGTACTTC.

J is TRBJ1-4 and V is TRBV5-6; 7 bases match TRBD1. J lost 8 bases, V lost 0 bases, and 4 bases had no gene match. CDR1 and CDR2 from the germline V gene are SGHDT and YYEEEE. CDR3 length: 14 residues. The CDR3: CASSLEGAGEKLFF. CDR3 sequence (DNA): TGTGCCAGCAGCTTGGAGGGGGCAGGAGAAAAACTGTTTTTT.

This chain joins TRBV4-2 and TRBJ1-6; D perhaps matches TRBD1 (5 bases). CDR1 is LGHNA, CDR2 YNFKEQ, per germline. The CDR3 consists of 14 residues. The V and J ends lost 4 bases and 10 bases respectively, with 14 bases between them. This chain's CDR3 is CASSPGRAGSPLHF. The CDR3 region has the DNA TGTGCCAGCAGCCCAGGCAGGGCTGGCTCACCCCTCCACTTT.

The chain has TRBV4-1 and TRBJ1-4; D gene uncertain. Looked up from germline, CDR1 is MGHRA and CDR2 is YSYEKL. V gave up 0 bases and J gave up 8 bases, with 16 bases separating them. CDR3 length: 16 amino acids. The DNA for the CDR3 is TGCGCCAGCAGCCAAGAAGAACCGGGTCTCCGGGAAAAACTGTTTTTT. Its translation: CASSQEEPGLREKLFF.

This CDR3 reads CSVEERHGFEQFF. The CDR3 DNA is TGCAGCGTTGAAGAGCGGCACGGGTTTGAGCAGTTCTTC. This chain connects TRBV29-1 to TRBJ2-1; D gene unclear. The CDR3 is 13 residues long. V was trimmed by 0 bases and J by 9 bases, leaving 12 bases between them. CDR1 is SQVTM and CDR2 is ANQGSEA in the germline V gene.

This clone came up once. The genes are TRBV5-1 and TRBJ2-1, with 7 bases identical to TRBD2. V shed 0 bases, J shed 4 bases, and the junction held 7 bases outside the gene matches. This CDR3 region has 16 residues. CDR1 is SGHRS and CDR2 is YFSETQ in the germline V gene. This CDR3 reads CASSLVAGAQYNEQFF. The CDR3 DNA reads as TGCGCCAGCAGCTTGGTGGCGGGAGCTCAGTACAATGAGCAGTTCTTC.

Concerning this clone: A junction boundary mismatches the germline segment, possibly from a read error. The V gene is TRBV29-1, the J gene TRBJ2-7; D is unclear. The CDR3 runs 13 residues. CDR1 SQVTM and CDR2 ANQGSEA come from the germline V gene. The CDR3 DNA is TGCAGCATTGAGAGAGGCAGCTCCTACGAGCAGTACTTC. Encoded protein: CSIERGSSYEQYF.

CDR3 sequence reads: CASSLPGQGVNEQYF. CDR3 nucleotides: TGTGCCAGCAGCCTCCCTGGGCAGGGCGTCAACGAGCAGTACTTC. This chain joins TRBV3-1 (or the pseudogene TRBV3-2) and TRBJ2-7; D is perhaps TRBD1 (5 bases). The CDR3 spans 15 residues. Trimming took 4 bases from V and 5 from J, leaving 18 bases between them. Germline V gene data show CDR1 as LGHDT and CDR2 as YNNKEL (reference sequence).

This clone showed up just a few times. V and J are TRBV6-5 and TRBJ1-2, with TRBD1 matching 7 bases. The germline V gene encodes CDR1 MNHEY and CDR2 SVGAGI. J lost 2 bases, V lost 11 bases, and 5 bases had no gene match. This CDR3 region has 12 residues. The CDR3, as DNA: TGTGCCCCAAGGGGACAGAACTATGGCTACACCTTC. Its translation is CAPRGQNYGYTF.

This clone was observed a few times. The chain uses TRBV6-6 and TRBJ2-1; maybe TRBD2 (5 bases). Between the trimmed V and J ends, which lost 6 bases and 3 bases, there was a span of 18 bases. This CDR3 contains 16 residues. Per germline, CDR1 MNHNY and CDR2 SVGAGI (reference sequence). The CDR3 is CASSQLERAIYNEQFF. The DNA for the CDR3 is TGTGCCAGCAGCCAACTGGAGAGGGCCATCTACAATGAGCAGTTCTTC.

The V call is TRBV27, the J call TRBJ1-1, with D perhaps TRBD1 (5 bases). Trimming cost V 2 bases and J 0 bases, with 10 bases left between them. Germline CDR1 reads MNHEY; CDR2 reads SMNVEV (reference sequence). CDR3 size: 15 residues. The CDR3 sequence: CASSLRAGMNTEAFF. The CDR3 region has the DNA TGTGCCAGCAGTTTAAGGGCAGGGATGAACACTGAAGCTTTCTTT.

CDR3 protein: CASSPFQAGELFF. As DNA, the CDR3 is TGTGCCAGCAGCCCTTTCCAGGCCGGGGAGCTGTTTTTT. This rearrangement joins TRBV7-9 to TRBJ2-2; D remains ambiguous. This CDR3 comprises 13 residues. Germline V gene sequence: CDR1 SEHNR, CDR2 FQNEAQ (reference sequence). V lost 5 bases and J 6 bases, leaving 10 bases between the germline ends.